The clone carrying this T cell receptor beta chain was recorded a few times. The antigen remains unidentified. This record belongs to a study of CD4+ T cells in melanoma. The CDR3 consists of 15 residues. Germline loops: CDR1 SGHAT, CDR2 FQNNGV. V was trimmed by 8 bases and J by 6 bases, leaving 21 bases between them. This table comes from immunoSEQ multiplex PCR, and its TCRdb copy is limited to in-frame clones, with some not included. The sample holds about 13,000 clones, roughly two thirds seen once. Findings and limits, study-wide: CD8+ T cell, macrophage and B cell function reportedly correlated with neoantigen-specific CD4+ T cells. In melanoma, neoantigen-specific CD4+ T cells reportedly differed in differentiation state.

The TCR sequence derives from a human donor with melanoma. The sequenced sample consisted of cells from a culture (not recorded whether cultured in vitro). The chain carries TRBV11-2 and TRBJ2-3, with D perhaps assigned TRBD1 or TRBD2 (5 bases each). The CDR3 DNA is TGTGCCAGCGCCTCAACCAGGGCAGGGACGGATACGCAGTATTTT. This gives the protein CASASTRAGTDTQYF.